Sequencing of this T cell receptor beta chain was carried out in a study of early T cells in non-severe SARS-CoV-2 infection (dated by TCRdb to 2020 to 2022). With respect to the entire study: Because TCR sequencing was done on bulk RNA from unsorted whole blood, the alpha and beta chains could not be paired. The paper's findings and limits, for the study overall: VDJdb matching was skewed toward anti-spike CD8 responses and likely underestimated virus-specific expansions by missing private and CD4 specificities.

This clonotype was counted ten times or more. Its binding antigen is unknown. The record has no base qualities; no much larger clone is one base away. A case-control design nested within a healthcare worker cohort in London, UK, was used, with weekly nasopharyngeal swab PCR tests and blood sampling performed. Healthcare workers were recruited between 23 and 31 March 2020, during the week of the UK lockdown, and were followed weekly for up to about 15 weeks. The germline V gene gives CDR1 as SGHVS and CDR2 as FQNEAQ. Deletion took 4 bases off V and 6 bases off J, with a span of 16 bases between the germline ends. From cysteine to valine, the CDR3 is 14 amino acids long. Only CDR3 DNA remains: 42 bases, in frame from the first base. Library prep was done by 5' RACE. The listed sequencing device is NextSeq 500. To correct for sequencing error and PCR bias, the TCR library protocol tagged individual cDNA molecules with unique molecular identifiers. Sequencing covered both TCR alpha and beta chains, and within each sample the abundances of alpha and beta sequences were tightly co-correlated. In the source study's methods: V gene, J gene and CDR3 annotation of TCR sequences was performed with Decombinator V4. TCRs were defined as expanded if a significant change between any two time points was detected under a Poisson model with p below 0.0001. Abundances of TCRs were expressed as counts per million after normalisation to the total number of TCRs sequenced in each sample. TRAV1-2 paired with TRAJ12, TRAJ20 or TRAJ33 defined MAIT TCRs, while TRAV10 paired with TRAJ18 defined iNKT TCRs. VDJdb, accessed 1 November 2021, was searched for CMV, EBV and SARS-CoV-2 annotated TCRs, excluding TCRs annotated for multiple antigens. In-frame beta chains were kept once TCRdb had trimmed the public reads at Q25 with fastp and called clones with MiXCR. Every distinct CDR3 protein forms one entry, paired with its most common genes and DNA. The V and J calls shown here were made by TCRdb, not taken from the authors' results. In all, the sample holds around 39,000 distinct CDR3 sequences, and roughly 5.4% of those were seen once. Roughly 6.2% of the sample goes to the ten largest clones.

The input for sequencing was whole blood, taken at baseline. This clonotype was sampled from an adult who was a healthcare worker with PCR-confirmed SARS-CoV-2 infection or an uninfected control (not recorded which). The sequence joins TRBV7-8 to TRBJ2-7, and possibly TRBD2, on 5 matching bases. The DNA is TGTGCCAGCAGCTCTACTCCGGGGTTAGGCGAGCAGTACGTC. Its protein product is CASSSTPGLGEQYV.